This T cell receptor beta chain is drawn from a study of blood T cell repertoires in COVID-19 (dated by TCRdb to between 2020 and 2021). Background for the entire study: The collaborator samples originated in the United States, Italy and Spain and spanned the acute and convalescent phases of COVID-19. The repertoires were released in a freely available public database intended as a resource for research on the immune response to SARS-CoV-2. The prospective study material was composed of cDNA or gDNA derived from T cells, B-cell-depleted T cells, or PBMCs. Where HLA class I and class II types were available, the types were taken from metadata supplied by the sample provider, not from assay-based typing. The samples were drawn from the first 160 participants of the ongoing ImmuneRACE study and from over 950 subjects provided by 6 global collaborators. Deeply sampled blood TCRbeta repertoires from subjects exposed to, actively infected with, or recovered from COVID-19 were included in the dataset. A de-identified subject ID, COVID-19 status, age in years and sex were almost always included in the sample metadata.

Broad study findings and their caveats: How much clinical and demographic metadata was included differed by source and by participant, and the metadata was provided uncurated.

Participants in the prospective study were aged 18 to 89 years, lived in 20 to 25 United States geographic areas, and enrolled through a virtual design. Cohort assignment in the prospective study relied on participant-reported clinical history from a screening survey and a study questionnaire. Recovered participants in ImmuneRACE Cohort 3 were defined by two consecutive negative NP/OP PCR tests, clearance by a healthcare professional, or resolution of symptoms. In the prospective study, mobile phlebotomists collected whole blood, serum and a nasopharyngeal or oropharyngeal swab from each participant. Additional blood draws and questionnaires over a 2-month period could optionally be provided by prospective study participants. Blood samples from the prospective study were shipped frozen or at room temperature prior to DNA extraction. TCRbeta CDR3 regions were amplified from genomic DNA using the immunoSEQ Assay, a bias-controlled multiplex PCR. The authors' pipeline ran thus. Nucleated cell counts per sample were estimated from amplification of reference gene primers within the assay. To quantify the absolute abundance of each unique TCRbeta CDR3 rearrangement, sequence reads were collapsed and filtered. For each sample, productive Simpson clonality was calculated as the square root of Simpson's diversity index over productive rearrangements. Not all clones reach the TCRdb copy of this immuneACCESS table, which keeps in-frame sequences only. Checked studies attribute under half of the gap to unresolved V genes and leave the rest unexplained. The DNA was the basis for D and trimming; V, J and clone size are from that table. In this sample the table shows about 320,000 clones, roughly 87% of which occur a single time. The ten largest clones represent approximately 6% of the sample.

The germline V gene yields KGHSH for CDR1 and LQKENI for CDR2. V drops 6 bases and J drops 2 bases, leaving 4 bases in between. There are 12 amino acids in the CDR3, from cysteine to phenylalanine inclusive. Of all the DNA, just the CDR3 is kept, 36 bases in frame from base 1. For this clone: Which antigen it targets is not known. Nothing much larger sits one base from this clone, and base qualities are not available.

This clonotype was sampled from a young woman who had recovered from COVID-19. The rearranged chain carries TRBV18 and TRBJ2-2; no confident D gene assignment can be made. Sequenced sample: PBMCs or T cells enriched from blood (not recorded which). The CDR3 in this case is CASSLNTGELFF. At the DNA level, the sequence is TGTGCCAGCTCCCTTAACACCGGGGAGCTGTTTTTT.